This entry concerns a single T cell receptor beta chain. Its antigen is unknown. Trimming took 4 bases from V and 7 from J; bases not matched to a gene: 9. This CDR3 has 15 residues. Per germline, CDR1 SGDLS and CDR2 YYNGEE. CTLA-4 blockade using ipilimumab, together with focal radiation, was received by patients with chemo-refractory metastatic non-small-cell lung cancer. The source of the sample is a study of radiotherapy plus CTLA-4 blockade in lung cancer. Study summary: Objective responses arose in approximately 19% of patients, and over 25% experienced disease control.

Generated by immunoSEQ multiplex PCR, the TCRdb table keeps only in-frame clones and is missing some. The sample yields about 120,000 clones, more than 80% seen once. Study observations and caveats: Response, reportedly, was best predicted by interferon-beta along with early blood T cell clone dynamics. Expansion in blood of tumor-derived TCR clones was seen after radiotherapy plus ipilimumab.

This specimen consisted of peripheral blood, obtained from a patient treated with radiotherapy plus ipilimumab. The V gene is TRBV9, the J gene TRBJ2-2; 8 positions match TRBD2. This sequence originates from a human donor with non-small cell lung cancer that progressed on radiotherapy plus ipilimumab. The CDR3, as DNA: TGTGCCAGCAGCCAAGCCGGGACTAGGGTCGGGGAGCTGTTTTTT. Translated, it gives CASSQAGTRVGELFF.